This TCR beta chain is from a study of blood T cell repertoires in COVID-19 (dated by TCRdb to 2018 to 2020). About the full investigation: Collaborator samples came from the United States, Italy and Spain and covered acute and convalescent phases of COVID-19. The prospective study material was composed of cDNA or gDNA derived from T cells, B-cell-depleted T cells, or PBMCs. Deeply sampled blood TCRbeta repertoires from subjects exposed to, actively infected with, or recovered from COVID-19 were included in the dataset. The repertoires were released in a freely available public database intended as a resource for research on the immune response to SARS-CoV-2. The samples were drawn from the first 160 participants of the ongoing ImmuneRACE study and from 950 to 1,500 subjects provided by 6 global collaborators. Sample metadata almost always included a de-identified subject ID, COVID-19 status, age in years and sex. HLA class I and class II types, where available, came from metadata supplied by the sample provider rather than from assay-based typing.

Concerning this clone itself: This receptor's antigen is unknown. No much larger clonotype is one base removed from it; base qualities were not supplied.

Here is what the overall study found, with its caveats: How much clinical and demographic metadata was included differed by source and by participant, and the metadata was provided uncurated.

Whole blood was collected in K2EDTA tubes by collaborating institutions according to the institutions' own protocols. For TCRbeta analysis, collaborators shipped samples as frozen whole blood, isolated PBMCs, or DNA extracted from either of those sample types. CDR1 and CDR2 were assigned from the germline V gene as SNHLY and FYNNEI. Spanning cysteine to phenylalanine, the CDR3 consists of 16 amino acids. The DNA shown is the 48-base CDR3, in frame from base 1. Cut back by 6 bases and 2 bases, the V and J ends lie 19 bases apart. TCRbeta CDR3 regions were amplified from genomic DNA by means of the immunoSEQ Assay, a bias-controlled multiplex PCR. On the authors' methods: Nucleated cell counts per sample were estimated from amplification of reference gene primers within the assay. To quantify the absolute abundance of each unique TCRbeta CDR3 rearrangement, sequence reads were collapsed and filtered. For each sample, productive Simpson clonality was calculated as the square root of Simpson's diversity index over productive rearrangements. Entries here come from immuneACCESS through TCRdb and include only in-frame sequences with V and J called. Some clones fail to appear in such tables; in the studies checked, an unresolved V gene covers under half of the shortfall, and the cause of the remainder is unknown. Clone size and V and J calls were adopted from that table, with D and trimming inferred from the DNA. For this sample there are 80,000 to 100,000 clones; 60% to 85% appear just once. The leading ten clones occupy approximately 16% of the sample.

The chain joins TRBV2 to TRBJ1-1, with TRBD1 perhaps the D gene, on 6 matching bases. The sequence derives from a human donor in a cohort sampled during active COVID-19. The specimen sequenced was peripheral blood. The CDR3 reads as follows: CASSHRVRASNTEAFF. The nucleotides are TGTGCCAGCAGCCACAGGGTCCGAGCAAGTAACACTGAAGCTTTCTTT. Beyond the CDR3, the reference TRBV2 and TRBJ1-1 genes provide the residues; the full variable domain reads: EPEVTQTPSHQVTQMGQEVILRCVPISNHLYFYWYRQILGQKVEFLVSFYNNEISEKSEIFDDQFSVERPDGSNFTLKIRSTKLEDSAMYFCASSHRVRASNTEAFFGQGTRLTVV.